One sample yielded the 5 T cell receptor beta chains listed below, sequenced in a study of shared clonotypes between healthy human individuals. Using immunoSEQ multiplex PCR, the repertoire was profiled, and TCRdb retains in-frame clones only, with some absent. In the table there are 2 million to 3 million clones, 93% of which are singletons. Material for sequencing was naive CD4+ T cells from PBMCs. The subset was: CD45RA+ positively selected. These receptors originate from a man younger than 30 in good health. Some clones in this sample may be carry-over from other donors' samples.

This clone was recorded a few times. This chain uses TRBV19 with TRBJ1-1; the match to TRBD1 covers 9 bases. This CDR3 spans 16 amino acids. Germline V gene sequence: CDR1 LNHDA, CDR2 SQIVND (reference sequence). V gave up 7 bases and J gave up 0 bases; unmatched junction bases: 9. CDR3 amino acids: CASTVTGGGMNTEAFF. CDR3 bases: TGTGCCAGTACCGTGACAGGGGGAGGCATGAACACTGAAGCTTTCTTT.

The rearrangement uses TRBV28 and TRBJ2-2; unclear D gene. V lost 7 bases and J lost 4, with 7 bases in between. CDR1 is MDHEN and CDR2 is SYDVKM in the germline V gene. The CDR3 spans 12 residues. The CDR3 DNA is TGTGCCAGCAATACCCCCACCGGGGAGCTGTTTTTT. Protein sequence: CASNTPTGELFF. The full variable domain, its missing parts supplied by reference TRBV28 and TRBJ2-2, is DVKVTQSSRYLVKRTGEKVFLECVQDMDHENMFWYRQDPGLGLRLIYFSYDVKMKEKGDIPEGYSVSREKKERFSLILESASTNQTSMYLCASNTPTGELFFGEGSRLTVL.

This clone has a handful of counts. The chain is built from TRBV4-1 and TRBJ1-5; the D gene is possibly TRBD1 (5 bases). V was shortened by 0 bases and J by 6 bases, with 9 bases between the two germline ends. Germline V CDR1 and CDR2: MGHRA, YSYEKL. CDR3 length: 14 residues. This chain's CDR3 is CASSQEPGSQPQHF. Written as DNA, the CDR3 is TGCGCCAGCAGCCAAGAGCCAGGGAGTCAGCCCCAGCATTTT.

The genes are TRBV7-9 and TRBJ2-5, with 9 bases fitting TRBD1. Trimming took 4 bases from V and 5 from J; bases not matched to a gene: 8. CDR3 length: 15 residues. CDR1 and CDR2 from the germline V gene are SEHNR and FQNEAQ (reference sequence). CDR3 nucleotide sequence: TGTGCCAGCAGCTCGTTAACAGGGGGCAGGGAGACCCAGTACTTC. Its translation: CASSSLTGGRETQYF. The full variable domain, in which reference TRBV7-9 and TRBJ2-5 provide the parts outside the CDR3, is DTGVSQNPRHKITKRGQNVTFRCDPISEHNRLYWYRQTLGQGPEFLTYFQNEAQLEKSRLLSDRFSAERPKGSFSTLEIQRTEQGDSAMYLCASSSLTGGRETQYFGPGTRLLVL.

Concerning this clone itself: Just one base apart from a much larger clone, this may be a read error. This chain joins TRBV5-5 and TRBJ2-1, with TRBD2 matching 11 bases. This CDR3 is 15 amino acids long. V trimming: 3 bases; J trimming: 3 bases; junction bases outside the gene matches: 2. Germline CDR1 is SGHKS and CDR2 is YYEKEE (reference sequence). The CDR3 nucleotides are TGTGCCAGCAGCTGGGGACTAGCGGACTACAATGAGCAGTTCTTC. It encodes CASSWGLADYNEQFF.